A single sample is the source of the 18 T cell receptor beta chains below, sequenced in a study of PD-1 blockade in classical Hodgkin lymphoma. Repertoires were generated with immunoSEQ multiplex PCR, while TCRdb's copy carries only in-frame clones and drops some. In the table there are about 31,000 clones, around 81% of which are singletons. The sample's time point: cycle 4 day 1 (C4D1), after more than five weeks of nivolumab. No patient escaped relapse after autologous stem cell transplantation, and brentuximab vedotin exposure varied. The input for sequencing was peripheral blood mononuclear cells (PBMCs), taken before the fourth cycle of nivolumab. The source of these receptors is a human donor with classical Hodgkin lymphoma.

V is TRBV7-2 and J is TRBJ2-1; TRBD2 matches 7 bases. The germline V gene has CDR1 SGHTA and CDR2 FQGNSA. The V and J ends lost 1 base and 6 bases, in that order; junction bases with no gene match: 6. There are 15 residues in the CDR3. CDR3: CASSLGGGRSNEQFF. The CDR3 region has the DNA TGTGCCAGCAGCTTAGGGGGGGGTCGGAGCAATGAGCAGTTCTTC.

The J gene is TRBJ1-5, the V gene TRBV4-2, with D possibly matching TRBD1 (5 bases). This CDR3 region has 17 residues. With 0 bases removed from V and 3 bases from J, the gap between germline ends came to 15 bases. Germline V gene data show CDR1 as LGHNA and CDR2 as YNFKEQ. The CDR3 loop reads CASSQDLSRALNQPQHF. DNA of the CDR3: TGTGCCAGCAGCCAAGATCTGTCCAGGGCTCTCAATCAGCCCCAGCATTTT.

This chain joins TRBV2 and TRBJ1-2; possible D gene TRBD1, 6 bases. CDR3 size: 13 residues. V was pared by 2 bases and J by 6 bases, with 10 bases between. The germline CDR1 and CDR2 sequences are SNHLY and FYNNEI. CDR3 region: CASSEWGAHGYTF. In DNA, the CDR3 is TGTGCCAGCAGTGAATGGGGGGCTCATGGCTACACCTTC.

This clone was observed a single time. As DNA, the CDR3 is TGTGCCAGCAGCCGGGTACAGGGAGACTATGGCTACACCTTC. Protein sequence: CASSRVQGDYGYTF. The chain links TRBV5-4 to TRBJ1-2; D is perhaps TRBD1 (6 bases). This CDR3 is built from 14 residues. Trimming removed 4 bases from V and 3 bases from J, with 13 bases in between. Germline lookup yields CDR1 SGHNT and CDR2 YYREEE (reference sequence).

The genes are TRBV6-5 and TRBJ2-1, with 8 positions matching TRBD2. CDR3 size: 11 residues. Germline V gives CDR1 MNHEY, CDR2 SVGAGI. V dropped 8 bases and J dropped 9; count of bases not matched to a gene: 3. CDR3 sequence reads: CASWLAGEQFF. As DNA, the CDR3 is TGTGCCAGCTGGCTAGCGGGTGAGCAGTTCTTC.

This clone was seen only a few times. The sample has other DNA sequences that encode this CDR3 too. This sequence joins TRBV7-8 and TRBJ2-5; 8 positions match TRBD1. V shed 7 bases and J 1 base; nucleotides not matched to a gene: 11. CDR3 size: 16 residues. Germline V gene lookup returns CDR1 SGHVS and CDR2 FQNEAQ. Here the CDR3 reads CASTQAGTGSQETQYF. Written as DNA, the CDR3 is TGTGCCAGCACCCAAGCCGGGACAGGAAGCCAAGAGACCCAGTACTTC. The variable domain in full, with the rest retrieved from reference TRBV7-8 and TRBJ2-5, is GAGVSQSPRYKVAKRGQDVALRCDPISGHVSLFWYQQALGQGPEFLTYFQNEAQLDKSGLPSDRFFAERPEGSVSTLKIQRTQQEDSAVYLCASTQAGTGSQETQYFGPGTRLLVL.

The gene calls are TRBV12-5 and TRBJ1-1; no firm D call. Germline CDR1 and CDR2: LGHNT and FRNRAP. This CDR3 contains 13 residues. The V end lost 8 bases, the J end lost 1 base, and 11 bases lay between the germline ends. CDR3 sequence reads: CASWAATNTEAFF. The CDR3, as DNA: TGTGCTAGTTGGGCAGCCACGAACACTGAAGCTTTCTTT.

The CDR3 DNA follows: TGTGCCAGCAGCCAAGGGGGGTACGGGAGCTCCTATAATTCACCCCTCCACTTT. Protein sequence: CASSQGGYGSSYNSPLHF. The genes are TRBV4-2 and TRBJ1-6; D may be TRBD1 (5 bases). Germline-derived CDR1 and CDR2 are LGHNA and YNFKEQ. The V gene lost 1 base and the J gene lost 0 bases, with 13 bases spanning the gap. This CDR3 has 18 amino acids.

The rearrangement links TRBV19 to TRBJ1-6; D unresolved. V gave up 10 bases and J gave up 0 bases, with 13 bases separating them. The germline CDR1 and CDR2 sequences are LNHDA and SQIVND (reference sequence). This CDR3 region has 15 residues. For the CDR3, the DNA is TGTGCCACCAAAGGAGCTAGCTCCTATAATTCACCCCTCCACTTT. Amino acids: CATKGASSYNSPLHF.

This clone was recorded a few times. The chain joins TRBV29-1 to TRBJ1-1; 11 nucleotides line up with TRBD1. Germline CDR1 SQVTM, CDR2 ANQGSEA. The CDR3 consists of 16 residues. V lost 4 bases and J lost 0; bases outside the gene matches: 7. For the CDR3, the DNA is TGCAGCGTTGTTGAGGACAGGGGGCTTATGAACACTGAAGCTTTCTTT. Amino acids: CSVVEDRGLMNTEAFF.

This rearrangement joins TRBV7-2 to TRBJ2-7; D ambiguous. The CDR3 is 13 amino acids. Germline-derived CDR1 and CDR2 are SGHTA and FQGNSA. V lost 4 bases and J 0 bases, leaving 7 bases between the germline ends. DNA of the CDR3: TGTGCCAGCAGCTCGCCCAACTCCTACGAGCAGTACTTC. This codes for CASSSPNSYEQYF.

The genes are TRBV9 and TRBJ1-3; D is unresolved. The CDR3 length is 15 residues. The ends were cut back, 0 bases at V and 4 bases at J, with 11 bases in the middle. Germline V CDR1 and CDR2: SGDLS, YYNGEE. The CDR3 nucleotides read TGTGCCAGCAGCGTAGTCGACGGCCGGGGAAACACCATATATTTT. Protein: CASSVVDGRGNTIYF.

This chain links TRBV15 with TRBJ1-4; D ambiguous. V lost 0 bases, J lost 8 bases, and 7 bases lay in between. Per the germline V gene, CDR1 is LNHNV and CDR2 is YYDKDF (reference sequence). The CDR3 has 13 residues. CDR3 coding DNA: TGTGCCACCAGCAGAGATAGGTCAGAAAAACTGTTTTTT. Translated, it gives CATSRDRSEKLFF.

The rearrangement uses TRBV11-3 and TRBJ1-1; D is uncertain. Germline values: CDR1 SGHNT, CDR2 YENEEA. The length of the CDR3 is 15 residues. Trimming took off 0 bases at V and 0 bases at J, with 8 bases between the two ends. The CDR3 nucleotides are TGTGCCAGCAGCTTAGAAGGCAGAATGAACACTGAAGCTTTCTTT. Protein: CASSLEGRMNTEAFF.

This clone was observed a single time. The genes are TRBV30 and TRBJ1-3; D is undetermined. CDR3 length: 13 amino acids. V was trimmed by 3 bases and J by 2 bases, leaving 8 bases between them. Germline V gene data show CDR1 as GTSNPN and CDR2 as SVGIG (reference sequence). CDR3 loop: CAWSPPPGNTIYF. DNA for the CDR3: TGTGCCTGGAGCCCGCCCCCTGGAAACACCATATATTTT.

This chain connects TRBV6-6 to TRBJ2-1, with D hard to call. The germline gives CDR1 MNHNY, CDR2 SVGAGI (reference sequence). Trimming pared 5 bases from V and 15 bases from J, leaving 20 bases between. This CDR3 has 13 amino acids. Here the CDR3 reads CASSPSHAVRRFF. The DNA for the CDR3 is TGTGCCAGCAGTCCTTCCCACGCAGTCAGGAGGTTCTTC.

The chain links TRBV10-3 to TRBJ2-3; D remains unclear. V was trimmed by 2 bases and J by 3 bases, leaving 9 bases between them. The CDR3 is 14 residues long. The germline V gene encodes CDR1 ENHRY and CDR2 SYGVKD. The CDR3 coding sequence is TGTGCCATCAGTGAGGACCCAATTACAGATACGCAGTATTTT. As protein: CAISEDPITDTQYF.

The V and J genes are TRBV7-2 and TRBJ2-3; D may be TRBD1 (6 bases). This CDR3 has 16 residues. The germline CDR1 and CDR2 sequences are SGHTA and FQGNSA. V lost 1 base, J lost 2 bases, and 13 bases lay in between. The chain's CDR3 is CASSLGYGQHTDTQYF. CDR3 in DNA: TGTGCCAGCAGCTTAGGTTACGGACAGCACACAGATACGCAGTATTTT.